Listed below are T cell receptor beta chains from one sample, sequenced in a study of shared clonotypes between healthy human individuals. Profiled with immunoSEQ multiplex PCR; TCRdb holds only in-frame clones, not every one. The table includes around 2.3 million clones, approximately 96% detected once. Source material: naive CD4+ T cells sorted from blood. The receptors originated from a young man in good health. CDR3s include the opening cysteine and the closing phenylalanine or tryptophan. A D gene is named only where the DNA matches it firmly. Size is omitted from some rows. Given values are once, few, many or a class for expanded clones.

-,TRBJ2-7,-,TRBV4-1,CASSQDAPGAGMRYEQYF,TGCGCCAGCAGCCAAGATGCCCCGGGCGCAGGGATGAGGTACGAGCAGTACTTC
TRBD1,TRBJ2-7,-,TRBV29-1,CSVAPGQGVGEQYF,TGCAGCGTTGCCCCGGGACAGGGAGTCGGCGAGCAGTACTTC
-,TRBJ2-1,-,TRBV5-8,CASSGWTPNEQFF,TGTGCCAGCAGCGGATGGACCCCCAATGAGCAGTTCTTC
TRBD2,TRBJ2-7,-,TRBV6-6,CASSRLAGGKNEQYF,TGTGCCAGCAGCCGGCTAGCGGGAGGAAAGAACGAGCAGTACTTC
-,TRBJ1-6,-,TRBV18,CASSPRATLDNSPLHF,TGTGCCAGCTCACCCCGCGCGACTCTCGATAATTCACCCCTCCACTTT
-,TRBJ2-7,once,TRBV7-8,CASSTWTFRSSEQYF,TGTGCCAGCAGCACCTGGACATTTCGGTCGAGTGAGCAGTACTTC
TRBD1,TRBJ1-4,-,TRBV7-2,CASSDPRDRGLSNEKLFF,TGTGCCAGCAGCGACCCCCGGGACAGGGGGCTGTCTAATGAAAAACTGTTTTTT
TRBD2,TRBJ2-6,once,TRBV5-1,CASSFIGGGPLIAGANVLTF,TGCGCCAGCAGCTTTATTGGCGGGGGGCCTCTCATTGCTGGGGCCAACGTCCTGACTTTC
TRBD2,TRBJ2-2,-,TRBV6-1,CASSEAGRAGPGELFF,TGTGCCAGCAGTGAAGCTGGGAGGGCAGGGCCCGGGGAGCTGTTTTTT
-,TRBJ1-2,-,TRBV2,CASSDPPDGRYGYTF,TGTGCCAGCAGTGACCCGCCCGACGGGCGCTATGGCTACACCTTC